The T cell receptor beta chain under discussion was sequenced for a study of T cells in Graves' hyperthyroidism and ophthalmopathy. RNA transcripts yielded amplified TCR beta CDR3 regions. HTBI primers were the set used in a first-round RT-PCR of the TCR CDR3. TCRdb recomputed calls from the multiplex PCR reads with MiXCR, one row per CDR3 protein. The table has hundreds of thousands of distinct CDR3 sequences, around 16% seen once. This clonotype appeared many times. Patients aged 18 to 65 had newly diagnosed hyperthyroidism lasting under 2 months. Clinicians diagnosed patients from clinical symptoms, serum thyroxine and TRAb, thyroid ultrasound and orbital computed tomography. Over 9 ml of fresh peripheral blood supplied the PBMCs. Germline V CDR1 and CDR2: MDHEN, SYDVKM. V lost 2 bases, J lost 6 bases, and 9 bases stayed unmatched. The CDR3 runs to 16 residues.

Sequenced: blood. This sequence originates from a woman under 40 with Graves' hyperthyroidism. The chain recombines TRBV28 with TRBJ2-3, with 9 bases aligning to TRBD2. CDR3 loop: CASSLDISGGDDTQYF. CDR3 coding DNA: TGTGCCAGCAGTTTAGATATTAGCGGGGGCGATGATACGCAGTATTTT. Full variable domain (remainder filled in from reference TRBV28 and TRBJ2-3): DVKVTQSSRYLVKRTGEKVFLECVQDMDHENMFWYRQDPGLGLRLIYFSYDVKMKEKGDIPEGYSVSREKKERFSLILESASTNQTSMYLCASSLDISGGDDTQYFGPGTRLTVL.